One T cell receptor beta chain is described in this entry. Its antigen is still unknown. These data come from a study of cytomegalovirus exposure and HLA in healthy donors. Study conclusions and caveats: Many donors shared some public TCRs, even though most TCR sequences were rare. Sequencing depth across donors, presence/absence analyses assumed, was roughly uniform.

The PCR ran on 60 Vbeta and 13 Jbeta primers. Repertoires were generated with immunoSEQ multiplex PCR, while TCRdb's copy carries only in-frame clones and drops some. Altogether 130,000 or so clones are present, roughly 80% being singletons, with the ten largest covering 2.1%. The CDR3 runs to 21 residues. Germline V gene lookup returns CDR1 LGHNA and CDR2 YSLEER. The junction had 18 bases not matched to a gene; V was cut back by 3 bases and J by 2 bases. The origin of this receptor is a woman in her 40s in good health and CMV-seropositive. The sample taken for sequencing was PBMCs. The rearrangement uses TRBV4-3 and TRBJ2-1; 11 bases are a match to TRBD2. The chain's CDR3 is CASSHYYGPSSGGTTYNEQFF. CDR3 bases: TGCGCCAGCAGCCACTACTACGGCCCATCTAGCGGGGGGACAACCTACAATGAGCAGTTCTTC.